The rows below give T cell receptor beta chains drawn from one sample of a study of identical twins. Each CDR3 protein gets one entry after TCRdb re-called the 5' RACE reads with MiXCR. The repertoire holds around 480,000 distinct CDR3 sequences, with roughly an eighth as singletons. The same sample was also studied in work on yellow fever vaccine responses in identical twins.

Sequencing used CD4+ T cells sorted from blood. These receptors all stem from a young woman in good health. CDR3s include the opening cysteine and the closing phenylalanine or tryptophan. A D gene is named only where the DNA matches it firmly. The size field is filled for only some rows; it gives once, few, many or a size class.

>TRBV12-3/TRBV12-4|TRBD1|13|NA|TRBJ2-2
TGTGCCAGCAGTAACAGGGGTTCCGGGGAGCTGTTTTTT
CASSNRGSGELFF
>TRBV3-1|NA|15|NA|TRBJ2-3
TGTGCCAGCAGCCAAGGTAGAACTAGCACAGATACGCAGTATTTT
CASSQGRTSTDTQYF
>TRBV11-2|NA|18|many|TRBJ2-4
TGTGCCAGCAGCCAAAAGAGAACGGCCGGGGGCACCAGAAACATTCAGTACTTC
CASSQKRTAGGTRNIQYF
>TRBV20-1|TRBD2|13|few|TRBJ2-1
TGCAGTGCTAGATGGGGGGGTCGGGATGAGCAGTTCTTC
CSARWGGRDEQFF
>TRBV29-1|TRBD2|16|NA|TRBJ2-1
TGCAGCGTTGAACGCGGGACTAGCGGGAGTTACAATGAGCAGTTCTTC
CSVERGTSGSYNEQFF
>TRBV7-9|TRBD1|16|NA|TRBJ2-3
TGTGCCAGCAGCTTAGGGACAGGGGGCGGCACAGATACGCAGTATTTT
CASSLGTGGGTDTQYF
>TRBV5-1|NA|13|many|TRBJ2-2
TGCGCCAGCAGCTTGGTCGGGTTACGGGAGCTGTTTTTT
CASSLVGLRELFF
>TRBV30|NA|14|many|TRBJ1-5
TGTGCCTGGAGTTTATGGCAGGGAGGTCAGCCCCAGCATTTT
CAWSLWQGGQPQHF
>TRBV9|NA|14|many|TRBJ1-3
TGTGCCAGCAGCGCGACAGATAAAGGAAACACCATATATTTT
CASSATDKGNTIYF
>TRBV5-1|TRBD2|15|NA|TRBJ2-3
TGCGCCAGCAGCTACTTAGCGGGGAGCACAGATACGCAGTATTTT
CASSYLAGSTDTQYF
>TRBV30|TRBD2|13|NA|TRBJ2-5
TGTGCCCGGACTAGCGGGAGGCTTGAGACCCAGTACTTC
CARTSGRLETQYF
>TRBV4-2|TRBD1|17|few|TRBJ2-4
TGTGCCAGCAGCCAAGATAGGGGGACAGGGGGCTCTTCAATTCAGTACTTC
CASSQDRGTGGSSIQYF
>TRBV6-4|NA|14|many|TRBJ2-2
TGTGCCAGCAGTGTAGCCGCGAACACCGGGGAGCTGTTTTTT
CASSVAANTGELFF
>TRBV28|TRBD1|16|few|TRBJ1-6
TGTGCCAGCTTGCCCCGGGGACAGGGGGAAAATTCACCCCTCCACTTT
CASLPRGQGENSPLHF
>TRBV5-1|NA|13|few|TRBJ2-1
TGCGCCAGCAGCCCGACACCTCACAATGAGCAGTTCTTC
CASSPTPHNEQFF
>TRBV2|TRBD2|15|NA|TRBJ2-2
TGTGCCAGCAGTAGGACTAGCGGGGAGCTAGGGGAGCTGTTTTTT
CASSRTSGELGELFF
>TRBV12-3/TRBV12-4|NA|14|many|TRBJ2-2
TGTGCCAGCAGTTTAAAGTCCGGAGCCGGGGAGCTGTTTTTT
CASSLKSGAGELFF
>TRBV5-1|NA|18|many|TRBJ2-7
TGCGCCAGCAGCCCCGAGGGCACTAGTCAGTCGAACTACTACGAGCAGTACTTC
CASSPEGTSQSNYYEQYF
>TRBV7-3|NA|15|few|TRBJ2-2
TGTGCCAGCAGCTTAAATCCAGGGGTAACCGGGGAGCTGTTTTTT
CASSLNPGVTGELFF
>TRBV12-3/TRBV12-4|NA|14|many|TRBJ1-1
TGTGCCAGCAGTTTGTCAGCAGGCAGCACTGAAGCTTTCTTT
CASSLSAGSTEAFF
>TRBV5-6|TRBD1|15|NA|TRBJ2-7
TGTGCCAGCAGCCTCCCGGACAGGTCGATCTACGAGCAGTACTTC
CASSLPDRSIYEQYF
>TRBV11-2|TRBD1|15|few|TRBJ1-1
TGTGCCAGCAGCCCCGGGACAGCTATGAACACTGAAGCTTTCTTT
CASSPGTAMNTEAFF
>TRBV28|NA|16|NA|TRBJ2-7
TGTGCCAGCAGACGATCCCCTAGCGCCTACTCCTACGAGCAGTACTTC
CASRRSPSAYSYEQYF
>TRBV25-1|NA|16|NA|TRBJ1-1
TGTGCCAGCAGTGTGTGGGGGTTCGGGGGAAACACTGAAGCTTTCTTT
CASSVWGFGGNTEAFF
>TRBV28|TRBD1|15|few|TRBJ2-7
TGTGCCAGCAGTTTGCCCGGGACAGTCGTGTACGAGCAGTACTTC
CASSLPGTVVYEQYF
>TRBV20-1|NA|16|few|TRBJ2-7
TGCAGTGCTCGACCCGCTGGCGGGAAATCCTCCTACGAGCAGTACTTC
CSARPAGGKSSYEQYF
>TRBV2|TRBD1|15|few|TRBJ2-7
TGTGCCAGCAGTGATGCTGGGACAGGGGCCCTTCGGCAGTACTTC
CASSDAGTGALRQYF
>TRBV3-1|TRBD1|15|many|TRBJ1-2
TGTGCCAGCAGCCCCCAGGACAGGCTCGATTATGGCTACACCTTC
CASSPQDRLDYGYTF
>TRBV12-3/TRBV12-4|NA|15|few|TRBJ1-5
TGTGCCAGCAGTGTGTTCGACCCTAGCAATCAGCCCCAGCATTTT
CASSVFDPSNQPQHF
>TRBV6-1|NA|14|NA|TRBJ2-7
TGTGCCAGCAGAAGCCTGGGGGGAACCTACGAGCAGTACTTC
CASRSLGGTYEQYF
>TRBV28|NA|13|NA|TRBJ1-3
TGTGCCAGCACTACAGGGTTGGGAAACACCATATATTTT
CASTTGLGNTIYF
>TRBV28|NA|12|NA|TRBJ2-7
TGTGCCAGCAGTTTCTTCGTCTACGAGCAGTACTTC
CASSFFVYEQYF
>TRBV7-2|NA|13|NA|TRBJ2-7
TGTGCCAGCAGCTTAGTAAGGGTTAGGGAGCAGTACTTC
CASSLVRVREQYF
>TRBV27|NA|17|few|TRBJ2-7
TGTGCCAGCAGTTTAGGGGGGACACGGCCGTCCTCCTACGAGCAGTACTTC
CASSLGGTRPSSYEQYF
>TRBV29-1|NA|14|many|TRBJ2-5
TGCAGCGTTGTATCGGAAAGATTTCAAGAGACCCAGTACTTC
CSVVSERFQETQYF
>TRBV7-2|NA|14|NA|TRBJ2-1
TGTGCCAGCAGCCACGGGGTGTCCTACAATGAGCAGTTCTTC
CASSHGVSYNEQFF
>TRBV7-2|TRBD2|16|NA|TRBJ2-1
TGTGCCAGCAGCTTAGTTTTTGCGGGAGGGCGGAATGAGCAGTTCTTC
CASSLVFAGGRNEQFF
>TRBV12-3/TRBV12-4|NA|16|few|TRBJ1-2
TGTGCCAGCGCCCCGGGGTTACGGTCTGCTAACTATGGCTACACCTTC
CASAPGLRSANYGYTF
>TRBV12-5|NA|15|NA|TRBJ2-5
TGTGCTAGTGGTTTGGATGGGGCTTCCCAAGAGACCCAGTACTTC
CASGLDGASQETQYF
>TRBV2|NA|14|once|TRBJ2-1
TGTGCCAGCACTAGGGGGGGCTCAGCCGATGAGCAGTTCTTC
CASTRGGSADEQFF
>TRBV10-2|NA|13|NA|TRBJ2-7
TGCGCCAGCAGTGATGCAGGGACCTACGAGCAGTACTTC
CASSDAGTYEQYF
>TRBV2|NA|16|NA|TRBJ1-1
TGTGCCAGCGGCCTCGGTTGGACAATCCGGAACACTGAAGCTTTCTTT
CASGLGWTIRNTEAFF
>TRBV28|TRBD2|16|NA|TRBJ2-6
TGTGCCAGCAGTTTGGCGGGGGTCGCTGGGGCCAACGTCCTGACTTTC
CASSLAGVAGANVLTF
>TRBV20-1|TRBD2|17|NA|TRBJ2-5
TGCAGTGCTAGAGATTTATGGGGACTAGCGGGAGAGGAGACCCAGTACTTC
CSARDLWGLAGEETQYF
>TRBV7-9|TRBD2|15|NA|TRBJ2-7
TGTGCCAGCAGCTCGTCCGGGACTAGCATCCACGAGCAGTACTTC
CASSSSGTSIHEQYF
>TRBV20-1|NA|15|many|TRBJ1-5
TGCAGTGCCGGCCGTTACGACAGCCAGGGTCAGCCCCAGCATTTT
CSAGRYDSQGQPQHF
>TRBV20-1|NA|13|NA|TRBJ1-1
TGCAGTGCTAAAGGGAGTGTGGGGACTGAAGCTTTCTTT
CSAKGSVGTEAFF
>TRBV14|TRBD2|16|NA|TRBJ2-7
TGTGCCAGCAGCCCGGGTTTGAGCGGGGGTTCCTACGAGCAGTACTTC
CASSPGLSGGSYEQYF
>TRBV11-2|TRBD1|14|many|TRBJ2-7
TGTGCCAGCAGCTTAATGGGACAGGCCTACGAGCAGTACTTC
CASSLMGQAYEQYF
>TRBV2|TRBD2|14|many|TRBJ2-1
TGTGCCAGCAGCCCGGGACTAGCGGGGGTTGAGCAGTTCTTC
CASSPGLAGVEQFF
>TRBV7-2|TRBD2|14|many|TRBJ2-1
TGTGCCAGCGGGCGGGAGCCCTCCTACAATGAGCAGTTCTTC
CASGREPSYNEQFF
>TRBV10-3|TRBD2|14|NA|TRBJ2-3
TGTGCCACCTCTAGGTCGGGGGGGGGAGATACGCAGTATTTT
CATSRSGGGDTQYF